What follows are 32 T cell receptor beta chains derived from one specimen sequenced in a study of cytomegalovirus exposure and HLA in healthy donors. PCR involved 60 Vbeta and 13 Jbeta primers. Some clones are missing from TCRdb's copy, which holds only in-frame ones; the method was immunoSEQ multiplex PCR. The sample records 150,000 to 200,000 clones, 77% being singletons. Sequencing was performed on PBMCs. These receptors all come from a woman aged 30 to 39 in good health and CMV-seronegative.

The CDR3 reads CASSFWPNRAPYSYEQYF. CDR3 bases: TGTGCCAGCAGTTTCTGGCCAAACAGGGCGCCTTACTCCTACGAGCAGTACTTC. The chain recombines TRBV28 with TRBJ2-7; D may be TRBD1 (6 bases). V was trimmed by 3 bases and J by 0 bases, leaving 21 bases between them. This CDR3 region has 18 residues. In germline, CDR1 is MDHEN, CDR2 SYDVKM.

CDR3 DNA sequence: TGTGCCAGCGGCGGAGGACTAGCGGGGGTAGAGACCCAGTACTTC. This sequence encodes CASGGGLAGVETQYF. The J gene is TRBJ2-5, the V gene TRBV11-1, with TRBD2 identical over 13 bases. CDR1 is SGHAT, CDR2 FQDESV, per germline (reference sequence). V dropped 8 bases and J dropped 4; count of bases not matched to a gene: 7. This CDR3 region has 15 residues.

The rearrangement uses TRBV2 and TRBJ2-2; maybe TRBD1 (6 bases). Per germline, CDR1 SNHLY and CDR2 FYNNEI. CDR3 length: 16 amino acids. The ends were cut back, 5 bases at V and 0 bases at J, with 13 bases in the middle. The CDR3 bases are TGTGCCAGCAGTTTTCCGGGACATTCGAACACCGGGGAGCTGTTTTTT. Translating it yields CASSFPGHSNTGELFF.

Details on this clone: One end of the junction does not line up with germline, which may come from a read error. For the CDR3, the DNA is TGTTCCAGCAGCTGGGGGCAAGGTGGGAGGAACACTGAAGCTTTCTTT. As protein: CSSSWGQGGRNTEAFF. The rearrangement joins TRBV7-9 to TRBJ1-1; D is possibly TRBD1 (6 bases). Germline V gives CDR1 SEHNR, CDR2 FQNEAQ (reference sequence). The CDR3 totals 16 residues.

The genes are TRBV13 and TRBJ2-7; a weak D match, TRBD2 (6 bases). The V end was cut by 4 bases, the J end by 2 bases, with 12 bases between. The CDR3 length is 14 residues. The germline V gene encodes CDR1 PRHDT and CDR2 FYEKMQ (reference sequence). Here the CDR3 reads CASSSRRGTYEQYF. The CDR3 nucleotides read TGTGCCAGCAGCTCCCGCCGGGGGACCTACGAGCAGTACTTC.

This clone was detected once. This sequence joins TRBV5-1 and TRBJ1-1; 7 bases map to TRBD1. The CDR3 sequence is 15 residues long. CDR1 and CDR2 from the germline V gene are SGHRS and YFSETQ. Trimming took 0 bases from V and 2 from J; bases not matched to a gene: 4. CDR3 region: CASSLATGFNTEAFF. DNA of the CDR3: TGCGCCAGCAGCTTGGCGACAGGGTTCAACACTGAAGCTTTCTTT.

In DNA, the CDR3 is TGTGCCAGCAATCCAAGCGGGACGCTCTACGAGCAGTACTTC. It is translated as CASNPSGTLYEQYF. The chain links TRBV28 to TRBJ2-7, with TRBD2 matching over 7 bases. Germline trimming cut 7 bases from V and 3 bases from J; bases unmatched to any gene: 9. Looked up from germline, CDR1 is MDHEN and CDR2 is SYDVKM. The CDR3 totals 14 residues.

This clone was picked up one time. The chain carries TRBV2 and TRBJ2-7; TRBD1 agrees at 7 bases. V shed 5 bases, J shed 9 bases, and the junction held 13 bases outside the gene matches. The CDR3 loop spans 14 amino acids. Germline V gives CDR1 SNHLY, CDR2 FYNNEI. CDR3 in DNA: TGTGCCAGCAGTAAAACAGGGGTCACAGGTTGGCAGTACTTC. It codes for CASSKTGVTGWQYF.

The chain employs TRBV30 and TRBJ1-1; D unclear. The CDR3 covers 16 residues. V dropped 5 bases and J dropped 0 bases, with 19 bases sitting between them. CDR1 and CDR2 (germline): GTSNPN, SVGIG (reference sequence). CDR3 amino acids: CAWVSGNLIMNTEAFF. CDR3 nucleotide sequence: TGTGCCTGGGTCTCGGGGAACCTGATAATGAACACTGAAGCTTTCTTT.

Here the CDR3 reads CASSLRAQPEETQYF. As DNA, the CDR3 is TGTGCCAGCTCACTCAGGGCACAGCCCGAAGAGACCCAGTACTTC. The rearrangement joins TRBV18 to TRBJ2-5; a weak D match, TRBD1 (5 bases). V dropped 4 bases and J dropped 3 bases, with 15 bases sitting between them. The CDR3 length is 15 residues. Per germline, CDR1 KGHSH and CDR2 LQKENI.

This clone was observed a single time. The V call is TRBV18, the J call TRBJ1-2; 8 bases align to TRBD1. The CDR3 consists of 17 residues. Germline assignment: CDR1 KGHSH and CDR2 LQKENI. V shed 2 bases, J shed 1 base, and the junction held 9 bases outside the gene matches. CDR3 nucleotide sequence: TGTGCCAGCTCACCAATTCCAGGACAGGGAGTTAACTATGGCTACACCTTC. Its translation is CASSPIPGQGVNYGYTF.

The chain joins TRBV13 to TRBJ1-2; weak D call: TRBD1 (5 bases). The CDR3 consists of 13 residues. CDR1 is PRHDT, CDR2 FYEKMQ, per germline (reference sequence). Trimming took off 5 bases at V and 7 bases at J, with 14 bases between the two ends. The CDR3 reads CASSNRQGGGYTF. CDR3 DNA sequence: TGTGCCAGCAGCAACCGGCAGGGAGGTGGCTACACCTTC.

This clone has just a few counts. The rearrangement joins TRBV28 to TRBJ2-3; the match to TRBD2 covers 7 bases. CDR3 length: 14 amino acids. The germline V gene has CDR1 MDHEN and CDR2 SYDVKM. The junction had 4 bases not matched to a gene; V was cut back by 3 bases and J by 4 bases. The CDR3 protein is CASSFETSADTQYF. In nucleotides, the CDR3 is TGTGCCAGCAGTTTTGAAACTAGCGCAGATACGCAGTATTTT.

This clone has more than one count but fewer than ten. This chain connects TRBV25-1 to TRBJ2-1; 10 bases align to TRBD1. This CDR3 is built from 14 residues. Germline CDR1 and CDR2: MGHDK and SYGVNS. V trimming: 6 bases; J trimming: 4 bases; junction bases outside the gene matches: 3. CDR3 region: CASRAGQGYNEQFF. The CDR3 coding sequence is TGTGCCAGCAGAGCGGGACAGGGGTACAATGAGCAGTTCTTC.

Remarks on this clone: Other DNA sequences in this sample translate to the same CDR3. The V gene is TRBV7-9, the J gene TRBJ1-1; D gene unclear. Germline CDR1 reads SEHNR; CDR2 reads FQNEAQ (reference sequence). Trimming stripped 1 base from V and 0 bases from J, with 6 bases between. The CDR3 extends over 14 amino acids. This CDR3 is CASSLGGLNTEAFF. The CDR3 nucleotides read TGTGCCAGCAGCTTAGGAGGGTTGAACACTGAAGCTTTCTTT.

The V and J genes are TRBV19 and TRBJ2-2; no clear D. This CDR3 spans 14 amino acids. The germline CDR1 and CDR2 sequences are LNHDA and SQIVND (reference sequence). V lost 6 bases to trimming and J lost 3 bases, with 11 bases between them. The CDR3 coding sequence is TGTGCCAGTAGACAGACGGAATACACCGGGGAGCTGTTTTTT. Its translation: CASRQTEYTGELFF.

This chain links TRBV19 with TRBJ1-1; tentatively, D is TRBD1 (5 bases). The CDR3 contains 11 residues. V shed 4 bases and J shed 6 bases, with 6 bases lying between them. Germline-derived CDR1 and CDR2 are LNHDA and SQIVND (reference sequence). CDR3 sequence reads: CASSTRAEAFF. The CDR3, as DNA: TGTGCCAGTAGTACCAGGGCTGAAGCTTTCTTT.

CDR3 bases: TGTGCCAGCAAGACTGCGGGAGGGAACACCGGGGAGCTGTTTTTT. This encodes CASKTAGGNTGELFF. The chain links TRBV28 to TRBJ2-2, with 8 nucleotides matching TRBD2. From germline, CDR1 is MDHEN and CDR2 SYDVKM. Unmatched junction bases numbered 5, after V lost 7 bases and J lost 1 base. The CDR3 loop spans 15 amino acids. The full variable domain, its missing parts supplied by reference TRBV28 and TRBJ2-2, is DVKVTQSSRYLVKRTGEKVFLECVQDMDHENMFWYRQDPGLGLRLIYFSYDVKMKEKGDIPEGYSVSREKKERFSLILESASTNQTSMYLCASKTAGGNTGELFFGEGSRLTVL.

The V and J genes are TRBV19 and TRBJ2-5; D possibly corresponds to TRBD2 (6 bases). The germline CDR1 and CDR2 sequences are LNHDA and SQIVND (reference sequence). The CDR3 contains 15 residues. Trimming took 6 bases from V and 1 from J, leaving 15 bases between them. CDR3 region: CASSLTGTPQETQYF. DNA for the CDR3: TGTGCCAGTAGCCTGACCGGGACTCCCCAAGAGACCCAGTACTTC.

This CDR3 reads CASSPPVAGGETQYF. For the CDR3, the DNA is TGTGCCAGCTCACCACCGGTAGCGGGAGGAGAGACCCAGTACTTC. This chain uses TRBV18 with TRBJ2-5, with 10 nucleotides matching TRBD2. Per germline, CDR1 KGHSH and CDR2 LQKENI. V lost 0 bases and J lost 4; bases outside the gene matches: 2. CDR3 size: 15 residues.

CDR3 sequence: CASSYFESLNEQYF. The DNA for the CDR3 is TGTGCCAGCAGCTATTTTGAGTCTCTGAACGAGCAGTACTTC. The chain has TRBV7-6 and TRBJ2-7; D uncertain. V shed 4 bases and J shed 5 bases, with 15 bases lying between them. This CDR3 comprises 14 residues. Germline V gene sequence: CDR1 SGHVS, CDR2 FNYEAQ.

The chain is built from TRBV27 and TRBJ2-7; 10 bases align to TRBD1. Losses at the gene ends were 4 bases for V and 4 bases for J; bases not matched to a gene: 4. Germline V gives CDR1 MNHEY, CDR2 SMNVEV (reference sequence). The CDR3 length is 14 residues. CDR3 nucleotides: TGTGCCAGCAGTTCCGGACAGGGGGTATACGAGCAGTACTTC. Translating it yields CASSSGQGVYEQYF.

The V gene is TRBV7-9, the J gene TRBJ2-4, with D unresolved. The ends were cut back, 1 base at V and 2 bases at J, with 6 bases in the middle. CDR3 length: 14 amino acids. CDR1 is SEHNR and CDR2 is FQNEAQ in the germline V gene (reference sequence). The CDR3 bases are TGTGCCAGCAGCTTAGGAGCCACCAAAAACATTCAGTACTTC. The encoded protein is CASSLGATKNIQYF.

The V gene is TRBV5-1, the J gene TRBJ2-1, with D tentatively TRBD2 (5 bases). This CDR3 is built from 15 residues. V lost 2 bases and J lost 8, with 17 bases in between. Germline CDR1 is SGHRS and CDR2 is YFSETQ. The CDR3 sequence is CASSFNFPIGDEQFF. The CDR3 DNA sequence: TGCGCCAGCAGCTTTAACTTCCCGATCGGGGATGAGCAGTTCTTC.

This clone was seen a few times. The V gene is TRBV19, the J gene TRBJ2-7, with TRBD1 identical over 10 bases. Germline V lookup: CDR1 LNHDA, CDR2 SQIVND (reference sequence). This CDR3 is built from 18 residues. V trimming: 3 bases; J trimming: 3 bases; junction bases outside the gene matches: 14. The CDR3 protein is CASSINFGGTGVHYEQYF. DNA of the CDR3: TGTGCCAGTAGTATTAACTTCGGAGGGACAGGGGTGCACTACGAGCAGTACTTC.

V gene TRBV10-1 combines with J gene TRBJ2-1; 14 nucleotides match TRBD2. CDR1 WNHNN and CDR2 SYGVQD come from the germline V gene (reference sequence). This CDR3 comprises 17 residues. With 1 base clipped from V and 6 bases from J, the junction kept 5 bases outside the gene matches. The CDR3 DNA follows: TGCGCCAGCAGTGAGTACGGGACTAGCGGGGGCCGCAATGAGCAGTTCTTC. Translation gives CASSEYGTSGGRNEQFF.

The V call is TRBV19, the J call TRBJ2-7; TRBD1 aligns across 8 bases. The CDR3 loop spans 12 amino acids. V dropped 6 bases and J dropped 3; count of bases not matched to a gene: 1. Germline V gives CDR1 LNHDA, CDR2 SQIVND (reference sequence). The CDR3 DNA reads TGTGCCAGTAGCGGACAGGGCTACGAGCAGTACTTC. It is translated as CASSGQGYEQYF.

The chain carries TRBV7-9 and TRBJ1-4; tentative D call: TRBD1 (5 bases). Germline CDR1 is SEHNR and CDR2 is FQNEAQ (reference sequence). The CDR3 consists of 17 residues. Trimming pared 1 base from V and 0 bases from J, leaving 12 bases between. The CDR3 coding sequence is TGTGCCAGCAGCTTAGTGGGGGGTGCCACAACTAATGAAAAACTGTTTTTT. Its translation: CASSLVGGATTNEKLFF.

The rearrangement uses TRBV29-1 and TRBJ2-1, with a weak D call TRBD2 (5 bases). The CDR3 loop spans 14 amino acids. Germline V gene sequence: CDR1 SQVTM, CDR2 ANQGSEA. V dropped 4 bases and J dropped 9 bases, with 19 bases sitting between them. This CDR3 reads CSVVAYGLGGEQFF. The CDR3 DNA reads TGCAGCGTTGTAGCGTACGGGTTAGGCGGTGAGCAGTTCTTC.

This chain links TRBV4-3 with TRBJ2-1; D might be TRBD2 (6 bases). The germline V gene encodes CDR1 LGHNA and CDR2 YSLEER. V lost 0 bases, J lost 4 bases, and 13 bases lay in between. The CDR3 is made up of 16 amino acids. The CDR3 reads CASSQDPWEEYNEQFF. CDR3 in DNA: TGCGCCAGCAGCCAAGATCCGTGGGAGGAATACAATGAGCAGTTCTTC.

The CDR3 DNA sequence: TGTGCCAGCAGCCGTCAGGCCACAGATACGCAGTATTTT. This translates into CASSRQATDTQYF. V and J are TRBV14 and TRBJ2-3; D is undetermined. Germline V gives CDR1 SGHDN, CDR2 FVKESK. Trimming pared 4 bases from V and 2 bases from J, leaving 7 bases between. The CDR3 consists of 13 residues.

The chain recombines TRBV6-1 with TRBJ1-3; no reliable D call. The length of the CDR3 is 15 residues. Germline values: CDR1 MNHNS, CDR2 SASEGT. V was cut by 4 bases and J by 1 base, with 11 bases left in between. CDR3 nucleotide sequence: TGTGCCAGCAGTGGATGGGAGGGATCTGGAAACACCATATATTTT. Protein product: CASSGWEGSGNTIYF.